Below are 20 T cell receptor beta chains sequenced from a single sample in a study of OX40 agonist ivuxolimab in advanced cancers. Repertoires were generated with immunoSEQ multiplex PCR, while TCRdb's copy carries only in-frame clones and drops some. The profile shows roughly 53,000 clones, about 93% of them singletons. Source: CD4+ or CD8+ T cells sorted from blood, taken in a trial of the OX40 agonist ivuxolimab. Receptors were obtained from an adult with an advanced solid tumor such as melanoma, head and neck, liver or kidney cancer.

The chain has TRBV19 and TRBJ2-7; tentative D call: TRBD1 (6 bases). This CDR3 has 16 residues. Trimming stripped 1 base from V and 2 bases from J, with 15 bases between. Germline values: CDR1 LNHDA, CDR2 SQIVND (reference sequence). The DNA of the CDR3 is TGTGCCAGTAGTATAGGGTTTACAGGGTTCGCCTACGAGCAGTACTTC. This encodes CASSIGFTGFAYEQYF. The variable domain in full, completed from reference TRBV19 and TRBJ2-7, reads DGGITQSPKYLFRKEGQNVTLSCEQNLNHDAMYWYRQDPGQGLRLIYYSQIVNDFQKGDIAEGYSVSREKKESFPLTVTSAQKNPTAFYLCASSIGFTGFAYEQYFGPGTRLTVT.

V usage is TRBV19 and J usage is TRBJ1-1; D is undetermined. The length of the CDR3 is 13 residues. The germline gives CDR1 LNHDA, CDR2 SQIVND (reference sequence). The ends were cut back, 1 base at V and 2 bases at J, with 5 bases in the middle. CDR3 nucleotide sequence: TGTGCCAGTAGTATAGCAGTCAACACTGAAGCTTTCTTT. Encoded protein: CASSIAVNTEAFF. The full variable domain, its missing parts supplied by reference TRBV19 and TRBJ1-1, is DGGITQSPKYLFRKEGQNVTLSCEQNLNHDAMYWYRQDPGQGLRLIYYSQIVNDFQKGDIAEGYSVSREKKESFPLTVTSAQKNPTAFYLCASSIAVNTEAFFGQGTRLTVV.

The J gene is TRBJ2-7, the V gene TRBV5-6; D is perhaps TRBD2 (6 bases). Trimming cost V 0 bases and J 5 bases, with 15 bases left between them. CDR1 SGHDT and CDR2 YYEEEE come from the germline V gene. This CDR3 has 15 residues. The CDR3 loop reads CASSLAGGKADEQYF. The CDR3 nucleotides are TGTGCCAGCAGCTTGGCCGGCGGGAAGGCCGACGAGCAGTACTTC. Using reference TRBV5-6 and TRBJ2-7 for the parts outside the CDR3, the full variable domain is DAGVTQSPTHLIKTRGQQVTLRCSPKSGHDTVSWYQQALGQGPQFIFQYYEEEERQRGNFPDRFSGHQFPNYSSELNVNALLLGDSALYLCASSLAGGKADEQYFGPGTRLTVT.

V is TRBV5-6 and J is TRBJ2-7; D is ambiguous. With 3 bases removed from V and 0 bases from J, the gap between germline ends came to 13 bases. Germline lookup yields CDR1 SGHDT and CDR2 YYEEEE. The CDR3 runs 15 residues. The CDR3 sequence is CASSWAKVSSYEQYF. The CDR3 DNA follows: TGTGCCAGCAGCTGGGCTAAGGTGAGCTCCTACGAGCAGTACTTC.

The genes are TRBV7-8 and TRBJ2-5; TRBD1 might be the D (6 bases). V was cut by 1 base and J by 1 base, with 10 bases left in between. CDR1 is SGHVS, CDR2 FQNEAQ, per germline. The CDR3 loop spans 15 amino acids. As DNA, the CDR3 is TGTGCCAGCAGCTTAGGGGGGACAAGCCAAGAGACCCAGTACTTC. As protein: CASSLGGTSQETQYF. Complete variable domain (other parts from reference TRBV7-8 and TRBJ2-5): GAGVSQSPRYKVAKRGQDVALRCDPISGHVSLFWYQQALGQGPEFLTYFQNEAQLDKSGLPSDRFFAERPEGSVSTLKIQRTQQEDSAVYLCASSLGGTSQETQYFGPGTRLLVL.

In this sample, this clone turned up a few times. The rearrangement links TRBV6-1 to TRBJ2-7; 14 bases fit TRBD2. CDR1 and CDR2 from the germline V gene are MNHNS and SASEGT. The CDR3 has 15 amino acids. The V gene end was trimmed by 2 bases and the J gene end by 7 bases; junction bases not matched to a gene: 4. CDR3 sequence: CASSELGLAGVEQYF. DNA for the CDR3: TGTGCCAGCAGTGAACTGGGACTAGCGGGAGTGGAGCAGTACTTC.

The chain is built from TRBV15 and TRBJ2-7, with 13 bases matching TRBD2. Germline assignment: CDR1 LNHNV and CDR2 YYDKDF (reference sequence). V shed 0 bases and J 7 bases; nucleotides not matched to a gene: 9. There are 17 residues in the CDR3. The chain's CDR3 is CATSRDRTSGRKGEQYF. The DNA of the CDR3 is TGTGCCACCAGCAGAGATCGGACTAGCGGGAGAAAGGGAGAGCAGTACTTC.

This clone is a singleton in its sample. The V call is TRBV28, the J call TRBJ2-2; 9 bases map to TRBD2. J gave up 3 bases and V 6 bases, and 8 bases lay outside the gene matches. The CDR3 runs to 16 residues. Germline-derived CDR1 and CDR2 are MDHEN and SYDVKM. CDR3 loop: CASSPAGGSDTGELFF. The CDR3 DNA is TGTGCCAGCAGCCCCGCGGGAGGGAGTGACACCGGGGAGCTGTTTTTT.

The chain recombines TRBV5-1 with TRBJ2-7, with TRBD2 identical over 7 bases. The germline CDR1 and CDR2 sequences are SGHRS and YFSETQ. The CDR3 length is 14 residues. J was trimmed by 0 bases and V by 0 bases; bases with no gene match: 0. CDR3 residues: CASSLGDYSYEQYF. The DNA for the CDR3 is TGCGCCAGCAGCTTGGGGGACTACTCCTACGAGCAGTACTTC.

As DNA, the CDR3 is TGCAGCGTTGATGGGACAGGGGAAAGCACAGATACGCAGTATTTT. This sequence encodes CSVDGTGESTDTQYF. The J gene is TRBJ2-3, the V gene TRBV29-1, with 10 bases matching TRBD1. This CDR3 region has 15 residues. Looked up from germline, CDR1 is SQVTM and CDR2 is ANQGSEA. The V gene end was trimmed by 3 bases and the J gene end by 0 bases; junction bases not matched to a gene: 3.

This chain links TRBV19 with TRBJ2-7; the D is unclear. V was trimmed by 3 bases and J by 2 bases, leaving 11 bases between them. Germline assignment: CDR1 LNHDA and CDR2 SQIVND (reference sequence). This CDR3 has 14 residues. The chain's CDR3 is CASSMRVFPYEQYF. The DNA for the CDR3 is TGTGCCAGTAGTATGCGAGTCTTCCCCTACGAGCAGTACTTC. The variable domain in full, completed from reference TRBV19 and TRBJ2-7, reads DGGITQSPKYLFRKEGQNVTLSCEQNLNHDAMYWYRQDPGQGLRLIYYSQIVNDFQKGDIAEGYSVSREKKESFPLTVTSAQKNPTAFYLCASSMRVFPYEQYFGPGTRLTVT.

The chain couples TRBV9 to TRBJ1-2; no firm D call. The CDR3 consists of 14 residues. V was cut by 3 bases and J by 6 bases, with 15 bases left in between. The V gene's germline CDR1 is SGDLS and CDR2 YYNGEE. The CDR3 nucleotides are TGTGCCAGCAGCGATCTTAGCCTAGCTAATGGCTACACCTTC. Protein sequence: CASSDLSLANGYTF.

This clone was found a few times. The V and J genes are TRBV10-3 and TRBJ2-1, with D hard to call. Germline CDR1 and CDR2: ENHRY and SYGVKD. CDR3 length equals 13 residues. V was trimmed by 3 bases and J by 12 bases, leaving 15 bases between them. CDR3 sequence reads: CAISEGKQPGQFF. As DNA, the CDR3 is TGTGCCATCAGTGAAGGGAAGCAACCGGGGCAGTTCTTC.

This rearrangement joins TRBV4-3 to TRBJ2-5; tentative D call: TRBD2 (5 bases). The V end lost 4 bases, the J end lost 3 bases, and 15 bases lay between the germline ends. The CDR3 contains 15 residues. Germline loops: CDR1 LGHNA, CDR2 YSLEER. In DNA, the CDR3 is TGCGCCAGCAGCCCCATACTAGAAAGGAAAGAGACCCAGTACTTC. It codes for CASSPILERKETQYF.

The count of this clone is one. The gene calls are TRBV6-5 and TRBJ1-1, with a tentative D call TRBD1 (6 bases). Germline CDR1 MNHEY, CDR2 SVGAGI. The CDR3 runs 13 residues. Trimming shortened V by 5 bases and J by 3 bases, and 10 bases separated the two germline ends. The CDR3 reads CASSNSGDTEAFF. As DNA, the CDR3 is TGTGCCAGCAGTAATTCAGGGGACACTGAAGCTTTCTTT.

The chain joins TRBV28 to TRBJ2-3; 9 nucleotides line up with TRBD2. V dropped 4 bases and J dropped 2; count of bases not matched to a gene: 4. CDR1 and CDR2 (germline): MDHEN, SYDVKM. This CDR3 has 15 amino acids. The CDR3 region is CASSSLAGFTDTQYF. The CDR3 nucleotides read TGTGCCAGCAGTTCTCTAGCGGGATTCACAGATACGCAGTATTTT.

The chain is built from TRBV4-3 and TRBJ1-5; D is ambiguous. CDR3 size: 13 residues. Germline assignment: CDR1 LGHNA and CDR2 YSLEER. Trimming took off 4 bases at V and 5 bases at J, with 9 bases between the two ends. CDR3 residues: CASSPDLYQPQHF. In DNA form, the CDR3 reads TGCGCCAGCAGCCCGGACCTGTATCAGCCCCAGCATTTT.

The CDR3 DNA follows: TGTGCCAGCAGTTTTGAGGGGACCCGGTCGGATGGCTACACCTTC. Its translation: CASSFEGTRSDGYTF. The chain is built from TRBV27 and TRBJ1-2, with D maybe TRBD1 (5 bases). The ends were cut back, 3 bases at V and 6 bases at J, with 17 bases in the middle. This CDR3 comprises 15 residues. CDR1 MNHEY and CDR2 SMNVEV come from the germline V gene (reference sequence).

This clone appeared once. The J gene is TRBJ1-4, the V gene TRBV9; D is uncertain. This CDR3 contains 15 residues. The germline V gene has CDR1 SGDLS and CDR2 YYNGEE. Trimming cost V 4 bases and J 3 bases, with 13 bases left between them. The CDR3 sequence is CASSPTQSPNEKLFF. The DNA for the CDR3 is TGTGCCAGCAGCCCAACCCAGTCCCCTAATGAAAAACTGTTTTTT.

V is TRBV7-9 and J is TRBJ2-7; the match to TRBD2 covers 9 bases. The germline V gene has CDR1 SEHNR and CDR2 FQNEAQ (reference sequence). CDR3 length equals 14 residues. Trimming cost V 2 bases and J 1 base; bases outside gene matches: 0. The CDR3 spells CASSLLAGSYEQYF. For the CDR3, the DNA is TGTGCCAGCAGCTTACTAGCGGGGTCCTACGAGCAGTACTTC. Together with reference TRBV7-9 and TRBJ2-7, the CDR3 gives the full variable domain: DTGVSQNPRHKITKRGQNVTFRCDPISEHNRLYWYRQTLGQGPEFLTYFQNEAQLEKSRLLSDRFSAERPKGSFSTLEIQRTEQGDSAMYLCASSLLAGSYEQYFGPGTRLTVT.